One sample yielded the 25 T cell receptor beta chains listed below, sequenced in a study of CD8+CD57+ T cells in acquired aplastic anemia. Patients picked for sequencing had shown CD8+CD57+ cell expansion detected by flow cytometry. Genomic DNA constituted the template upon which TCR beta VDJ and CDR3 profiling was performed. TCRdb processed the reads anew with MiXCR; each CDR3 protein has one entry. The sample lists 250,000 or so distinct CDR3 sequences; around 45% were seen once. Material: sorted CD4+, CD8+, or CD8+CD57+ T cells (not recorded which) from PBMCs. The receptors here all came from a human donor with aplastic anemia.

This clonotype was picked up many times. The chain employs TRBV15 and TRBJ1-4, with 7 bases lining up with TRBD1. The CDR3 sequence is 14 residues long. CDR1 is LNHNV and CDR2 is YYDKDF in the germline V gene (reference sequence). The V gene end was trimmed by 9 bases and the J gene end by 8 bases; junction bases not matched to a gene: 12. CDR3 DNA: TGTGCCACAAGTGACAGGGTAGGGCGGGAAAAACTGTTTTTT. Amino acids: CATSDRVGREKLFF.

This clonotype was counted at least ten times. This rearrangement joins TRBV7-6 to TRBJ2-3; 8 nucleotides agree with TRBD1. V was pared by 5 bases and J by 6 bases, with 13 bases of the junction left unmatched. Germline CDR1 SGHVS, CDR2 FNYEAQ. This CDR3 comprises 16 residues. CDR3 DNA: TGTGCCAGCAGCCCCCGCCTCGGACAGGGTTTCGATACGCAGTATTTT. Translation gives CASSPRLGQGFDTQYF. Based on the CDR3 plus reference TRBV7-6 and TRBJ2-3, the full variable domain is GAGVSQSPRYKVTKRGQDVALRCDPISGHVSLYWYRQALGQGPEFLTYFNYEAQQDKSGLPNDRFSAERPEGSISTLTIQRTEQRDSAMYRCASSPRLGQGFDTQYFGPGTRLTVL.

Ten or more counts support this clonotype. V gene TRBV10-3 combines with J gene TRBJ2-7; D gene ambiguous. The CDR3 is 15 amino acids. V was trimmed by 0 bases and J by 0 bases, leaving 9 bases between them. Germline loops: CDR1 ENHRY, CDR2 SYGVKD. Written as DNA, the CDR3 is TGTGCCATCAGTGAGTCTCTCAGCGACTCCTACGAGCAGTACTTC. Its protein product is CAISESLSDSYEQYF.

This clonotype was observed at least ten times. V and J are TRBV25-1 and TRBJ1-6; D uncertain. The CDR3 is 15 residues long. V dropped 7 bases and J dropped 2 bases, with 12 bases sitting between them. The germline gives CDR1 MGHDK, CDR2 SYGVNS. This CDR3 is CASTPGSAYNSPLHF. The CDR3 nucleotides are TGTGCCAGCACCCCCGGGAGCGCCTATAATTCACCCCTCCACTTT.

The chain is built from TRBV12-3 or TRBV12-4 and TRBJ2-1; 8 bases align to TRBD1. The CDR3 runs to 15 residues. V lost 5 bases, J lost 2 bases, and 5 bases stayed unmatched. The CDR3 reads CASSNQGAPYNEQFF. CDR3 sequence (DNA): TGTGCCAGCAGTAATCAGGGGGCCCCCTACAATGAGCAGTTCTTC.

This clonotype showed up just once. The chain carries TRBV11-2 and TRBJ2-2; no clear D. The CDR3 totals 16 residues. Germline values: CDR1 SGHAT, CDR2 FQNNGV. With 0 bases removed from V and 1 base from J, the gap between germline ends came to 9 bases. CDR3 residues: CASSLDTRMNTGELFF. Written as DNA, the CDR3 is TGTGCCAGCAGCTTAGATACACGGATGAACACCGGGGAGCTGTTTTTT. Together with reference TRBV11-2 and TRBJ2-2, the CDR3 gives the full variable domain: EAGVAQSPRYKIIEKRQSVAFWCNPISGHATLYWYQQILGQGPKLLIQFQNNGVVDDSQLPKDRFSAERLKGVDSTLKIQPAKLEDSAVYLCASSLDTRMNTGELFFGEGSRLTVL.

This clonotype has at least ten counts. DNA of the CDR3: TGCAGTGTTCCAGTAGGTGCCTACGAGCAGTACTTC. Amino acid sequence: CSVPVGAYEQYF. The V gene is TRBV20-1, the J gene TRBJ2-7, with no clear D. The germline V and J ends were trimmed by 7 bases and 2 bases, with 12 bases remaining between them. The CDR3 length is 12 residues. Germline V CDR1 and CDR2: DFQATT, SNEGSKA (reference sequence).

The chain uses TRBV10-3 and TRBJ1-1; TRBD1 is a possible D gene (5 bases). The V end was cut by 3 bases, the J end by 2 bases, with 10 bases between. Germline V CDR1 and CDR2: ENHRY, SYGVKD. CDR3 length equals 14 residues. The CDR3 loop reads CAISDRDGNTEAFF. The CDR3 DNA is TGTGCCATCAGTGACCGGGACGGTAACACTGAAGCTTTCTTT.

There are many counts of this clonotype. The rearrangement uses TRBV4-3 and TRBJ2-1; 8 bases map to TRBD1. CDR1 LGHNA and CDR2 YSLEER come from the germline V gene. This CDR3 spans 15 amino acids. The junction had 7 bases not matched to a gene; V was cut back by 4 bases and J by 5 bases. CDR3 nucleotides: TGCGCCAGCAGCCGGCTGGACAGGGAGGACAATGAGCAGTTCTTC. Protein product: CASSRLDREDNEQFF.

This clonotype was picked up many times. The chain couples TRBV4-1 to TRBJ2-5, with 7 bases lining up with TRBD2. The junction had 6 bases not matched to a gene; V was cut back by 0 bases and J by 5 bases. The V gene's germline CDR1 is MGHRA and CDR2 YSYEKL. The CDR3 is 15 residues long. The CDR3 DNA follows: TGCGCCAGCAGCCAAGATTTGGCGGGAGACGAGACCCAGTACTTC. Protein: CASSQDLAGDETQYF.

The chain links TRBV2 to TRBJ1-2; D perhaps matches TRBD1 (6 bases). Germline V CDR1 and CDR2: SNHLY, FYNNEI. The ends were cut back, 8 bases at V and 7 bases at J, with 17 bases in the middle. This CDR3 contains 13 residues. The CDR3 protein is CASWANRVSGYTF. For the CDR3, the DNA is TGTGCCAGCTGGGCAAACAGGGTTTCTGGCTACACCTTC.

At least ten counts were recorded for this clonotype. For the CDR3, the DNA is TGTGCCAGTAGTATTCGACAGGGGGCTTTGAGCGAGCAGTACTTC. It is translated as CASSIRQGALSEQYF. The genes are TRBV19 and TRBJ2-7; the match to TRBD1 covers 10 bases. The CDR3 is 15 amino acids. Germline V gene sequence: CDR1 LNHDA, CDR2 SQIVND (reference sequence). The trim removed 3 bases at V and 6 bases at J, leaving 8 bases unmatched.

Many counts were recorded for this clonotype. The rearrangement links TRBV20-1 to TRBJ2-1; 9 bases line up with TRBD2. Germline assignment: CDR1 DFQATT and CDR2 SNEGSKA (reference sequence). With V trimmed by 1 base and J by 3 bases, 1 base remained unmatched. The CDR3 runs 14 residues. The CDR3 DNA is TGCAGTGCTAGAGGACTAGCGGACTACAATGAGCAGTTCTTC. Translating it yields CSARGLADYNEQFF.

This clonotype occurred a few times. The CDR3: CASSQDEGTSHNEQFF. The CDR3, as DNA: TGTGCCAGCAGCCAAGATGAGGGGACTTCCCACAATGAGCAGTTCTTC. The chain combines TRBV4-2 with TRBJ2-1, with a possible D match to TRBD2 (6 bases). The CDR3 length is 16 residues. CDR1 is LGHNA, CDR2 YNFKEQ, per germline. V was shortened by 0 bases and J by 5 bases, with 14 bases between the two germline ends.

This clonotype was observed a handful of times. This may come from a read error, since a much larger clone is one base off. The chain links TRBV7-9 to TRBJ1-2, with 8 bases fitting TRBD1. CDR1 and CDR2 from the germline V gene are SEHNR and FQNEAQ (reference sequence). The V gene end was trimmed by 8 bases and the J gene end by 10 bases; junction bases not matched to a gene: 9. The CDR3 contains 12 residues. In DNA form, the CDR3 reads TGTGCCAGCGGCGCGACAGGGGATGACTACACCTTC. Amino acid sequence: CASGATGDDYTF.

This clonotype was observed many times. CDR3 protein: CASSSSGAYFNYNEQFF. In DNA, the CDR3 is TGTGCCAGCAGCTCTAGCGGGGCTTACTTCAACTACAATGAGCAGTTCTTC. The V call is TRBV7-6, the J call TRBJ2-1; 9 bases agree with TRBD2. The CDR3 extends over 17 amino acids. J gave up 3 bases and V 4 bases, and 10 bases lay outside the gene matches. From germline, CDR1 is SGHVS and CDR2 FNYEAQ. The full variable domain, in which reference TRBV7-6 and TRBJ2-1 provide the parts outside the CDR3, is GAGVSQSPRYKVTKRGQDVALRCDPISGHVSLYWYRQALGQGPEFLTYFNYEAQQDKSGLPNDRFSAERPEGSISTLTIQRTEQRDSAMYRCASSSSGAYFNYNEQFFGPGTRLTVL.

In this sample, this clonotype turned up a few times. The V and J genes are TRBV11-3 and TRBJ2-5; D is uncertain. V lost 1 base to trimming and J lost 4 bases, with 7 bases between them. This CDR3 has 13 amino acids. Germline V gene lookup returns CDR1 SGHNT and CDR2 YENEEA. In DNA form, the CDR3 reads TGTGCCAGCAGCTTAGGGGGTCGAGAGACCCAGTACTTC. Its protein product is CASSLGGRETQYF.

CDR3 sequence reads: CASSLAGTGGVETQYF. DNA for the CDR3: TGTGCCAGCAGCTTAGCGGGGACAGGGGGTGTTGAGACCCAGTACTTC. The chain joins TRBV7-9 to TRBJ2-5; TRBD1 aligns across 11 bases. This CDR3 region has 16 residues. Losses at the gene ends were 0 bases for V and 5 bases for J; bases not matched to a gene: 5. From germline, CDR1 is SEHNR and CDR2 FQNEAQ (reference sequence).

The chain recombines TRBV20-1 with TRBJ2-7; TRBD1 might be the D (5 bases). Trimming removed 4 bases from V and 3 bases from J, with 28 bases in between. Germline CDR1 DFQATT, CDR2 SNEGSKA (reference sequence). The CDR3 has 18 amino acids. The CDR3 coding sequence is TGCAGTGCTACGTCCTATCAGGGCCTCTTAAAGCTAGACTACGAGCAGTACTTC. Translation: CSATSYQGLLKLDYEQYF.

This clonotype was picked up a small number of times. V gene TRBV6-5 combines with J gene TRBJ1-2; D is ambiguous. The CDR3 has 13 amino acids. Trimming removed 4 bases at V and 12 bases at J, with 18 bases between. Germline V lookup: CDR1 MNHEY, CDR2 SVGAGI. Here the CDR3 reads CASSSNIGSGNTF. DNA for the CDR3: TGTGCCAGCAGTTCCAACATCGGCTCTGGAAACACCTTC.

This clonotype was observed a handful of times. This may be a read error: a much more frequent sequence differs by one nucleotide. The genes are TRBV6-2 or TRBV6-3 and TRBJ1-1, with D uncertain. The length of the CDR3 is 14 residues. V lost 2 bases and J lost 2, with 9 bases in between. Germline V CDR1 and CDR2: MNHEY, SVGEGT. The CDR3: CASSYTTPNTEAFF. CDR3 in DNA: TGTGCCAGCAGTTACACCACACCTAACACTGAAGCTTTCTTT.

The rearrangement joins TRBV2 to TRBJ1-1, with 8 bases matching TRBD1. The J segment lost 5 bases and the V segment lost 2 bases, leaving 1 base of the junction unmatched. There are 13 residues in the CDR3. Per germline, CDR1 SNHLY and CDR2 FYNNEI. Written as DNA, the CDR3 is TGTGCCAGCAGTGAACAGGGGGCGACTGAAGCTTTCTTT. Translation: CASSEQGATEAFF.

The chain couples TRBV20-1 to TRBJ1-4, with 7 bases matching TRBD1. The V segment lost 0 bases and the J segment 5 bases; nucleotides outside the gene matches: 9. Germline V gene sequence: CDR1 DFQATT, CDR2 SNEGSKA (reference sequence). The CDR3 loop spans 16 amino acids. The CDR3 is CSARDPYRGGNEKLFF. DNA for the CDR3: TGCAGTGCTAGAGACCCTTACAGGGGTGGGAATGAAAAACTGTTTTTT.

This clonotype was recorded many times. The DNA of the CDR3 is TGCGCCAGCAGTGAAGTGGGGAATGAGCAGTTCTTC. This gives the protein CASSEVGNEQFF. The chain couples TRBV4-1 to TRBJ2-1; no firm D call. Per the germline V gene, CDR1 is MGHRA and CDR2 is YSYEKL. This CDR3 has 12 amino acids. Trimming cost V 6 bases and J 7 bases, with 10 bases left between them.

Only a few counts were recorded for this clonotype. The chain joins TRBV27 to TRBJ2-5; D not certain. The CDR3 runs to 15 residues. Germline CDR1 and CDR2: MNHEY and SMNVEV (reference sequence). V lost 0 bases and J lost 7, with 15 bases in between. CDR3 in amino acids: CASSLSAALKSTQYF. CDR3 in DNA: TGTGCCAGCAGTTTATCAGCAGCCCTCAAATCGACCCAGTACTTC.